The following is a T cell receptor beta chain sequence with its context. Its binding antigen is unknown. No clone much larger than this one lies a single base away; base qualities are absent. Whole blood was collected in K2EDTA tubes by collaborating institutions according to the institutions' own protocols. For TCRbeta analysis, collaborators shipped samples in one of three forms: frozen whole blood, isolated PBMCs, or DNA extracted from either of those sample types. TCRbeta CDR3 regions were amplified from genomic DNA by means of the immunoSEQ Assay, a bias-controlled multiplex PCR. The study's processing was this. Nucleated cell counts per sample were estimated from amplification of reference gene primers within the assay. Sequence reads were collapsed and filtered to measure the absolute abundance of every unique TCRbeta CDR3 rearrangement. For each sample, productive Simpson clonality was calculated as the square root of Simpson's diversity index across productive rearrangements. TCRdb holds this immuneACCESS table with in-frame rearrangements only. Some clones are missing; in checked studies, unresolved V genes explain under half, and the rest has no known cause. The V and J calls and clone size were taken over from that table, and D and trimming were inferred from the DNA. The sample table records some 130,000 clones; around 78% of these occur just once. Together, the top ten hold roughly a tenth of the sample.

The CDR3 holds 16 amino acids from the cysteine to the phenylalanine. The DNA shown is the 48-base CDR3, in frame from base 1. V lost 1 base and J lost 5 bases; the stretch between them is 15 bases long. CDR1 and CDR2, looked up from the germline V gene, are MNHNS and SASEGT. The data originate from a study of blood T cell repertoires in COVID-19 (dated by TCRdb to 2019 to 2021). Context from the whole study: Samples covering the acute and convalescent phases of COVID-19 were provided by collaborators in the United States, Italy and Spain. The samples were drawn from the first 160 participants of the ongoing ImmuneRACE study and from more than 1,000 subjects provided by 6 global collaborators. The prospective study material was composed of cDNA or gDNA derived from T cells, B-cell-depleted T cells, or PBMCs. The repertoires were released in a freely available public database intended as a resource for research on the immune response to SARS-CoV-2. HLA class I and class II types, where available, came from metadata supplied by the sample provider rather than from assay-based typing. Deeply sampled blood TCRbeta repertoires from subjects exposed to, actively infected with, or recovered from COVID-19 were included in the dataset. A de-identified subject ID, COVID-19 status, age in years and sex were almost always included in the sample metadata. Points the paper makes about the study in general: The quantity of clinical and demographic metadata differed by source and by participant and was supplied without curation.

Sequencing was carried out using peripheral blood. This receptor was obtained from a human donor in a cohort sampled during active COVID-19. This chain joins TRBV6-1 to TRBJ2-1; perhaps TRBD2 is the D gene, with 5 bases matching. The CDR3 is CASSEGYGELNNEQFF. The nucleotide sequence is TGTGCCAGCAGTGAAGGGTACGGGGAACTCAACAATGAGCAGTTCTTC.